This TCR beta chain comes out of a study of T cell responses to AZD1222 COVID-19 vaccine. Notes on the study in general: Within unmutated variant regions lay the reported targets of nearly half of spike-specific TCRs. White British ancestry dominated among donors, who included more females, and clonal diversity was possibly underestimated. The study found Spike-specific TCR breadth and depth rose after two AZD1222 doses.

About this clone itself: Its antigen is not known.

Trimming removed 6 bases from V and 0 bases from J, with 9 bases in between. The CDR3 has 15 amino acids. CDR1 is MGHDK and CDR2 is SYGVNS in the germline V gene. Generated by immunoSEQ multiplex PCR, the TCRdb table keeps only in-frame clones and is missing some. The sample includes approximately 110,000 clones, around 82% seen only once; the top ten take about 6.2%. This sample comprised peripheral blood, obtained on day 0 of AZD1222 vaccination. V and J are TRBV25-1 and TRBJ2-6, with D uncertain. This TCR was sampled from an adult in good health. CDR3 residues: CASSRLTSGANVLTF. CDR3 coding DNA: TGTGCCAGCAGCCGACTGACCTCTGGGGCCAACGTCCTGACTTTC.